This TCR beta chain was retrieved from a study of blood T cell repertoires in COVID-19. Seattle patients were enrolled during active infection and followed longitudinally. Libraries were prepared by immunoSEQ multiplex PCR; TCRdb keeps only in-frame clonotypes and omits some of them. The table has about 180,000 clones, more than 75% seen once. Germline V gives CDR1 KGHSH, CDR2 LQKENI. Germline trimming cut 5 bases from V and 2 bases from J; bases unmatched to any gene: 11. The CDR3 has 16 amino acids. The sequenced material came from peripheral blood. The receptor was isolated from a woman in her 70s with COVID-19, enrolled during active disease. The gene calls are TRBV18 and TRBJ2-7, with 8 bases that match TRBD2. The CDR3 is CASSSLEAGATYEQYF. The CDR3 coding sequence is TGTGCCAGCTCATCACTAGAAGCGGGAGCGACCTACGAGCAGTACTTC. Combining the CDR3 with reference TRBV18 and TRBJ2-7 gives the whole variable domain NAGVMQNPRHLVRRRGQEARLRCSPMKGHSHVYWYRQLPEEGLKFMVYLQKENIIDESGMPKERFSAEFPKEGPSILRIQQVVRGDSAAYFCASSSLEAGATYEQYFGPGTRLTVT.